These 4 T cell receptor beta chains came from one sample sequenced in a study of neurological immune-mediated disorders. Time point denoted: longitudinal time-point 3. TCRdb recomputed calls from the 5' RACE reads with MiXCR, one row per CDR3 protein. The table includes roughly 48,000 distinct CDR3 sequences, roughly 13% detected once. Input material: PBMCs. The receptor source for this set is a male donor with HTLV-1-associated myelopathy (HAM/TSP).

This clonotype has a count of ten or more. This chain connects TRBV7-8 to TRBJ2-5; D is ambiguous. Germline lookup yields CDR1 SGHVS and CDR2 FQNEAQ. V was shortened by 4 bases and J by 2 bases, with 8 bases between the two germline ends. The CDR3 loop spans 13 amino acids. CDR3 sequence reads: CASSSGRQETQYF. For the CDR3, the DNA is TGTGCCAGCAGCTCTGGGCGGCAAGAGACCCAGTACTTC. The variable domain in full, completed from reference TRBV7-8 and TRBJ2-5, reads GAGVSQSPRYKVAKRGQDVALRCDPISGHVSLFWYQQALGQGPEFLTYFQNEAQLDKSGLPSDRFFAERPEGSVSTLKIQRTQQEDSAVYLCASSSGRQETQYFGPGTRLLVL.

The CDR3 DNA is TGTGCCAGCAGCCAAGTATTTAGGGGAGGGAAACTGTTTTTT. It specifies CASSQVFRGGKLFF. V usage is TRBV3-1 and J usage is TRBJ1-4; D may be TRBD1 (5 bases). Germline CDR1 reads LGHDT; CDR2 reads YNNKEL (reference sequence). This CDR3 has 14 residues. V dropped 1 base and J dropped 11 bases, with 14 bases sitting between them. Filled out from reference TRBV3-1 and TRBJ1-4, the complete variable domain reads DTAVSQTPKYLVTQMGNDKSIKCEQNLGHDTMYWYKQDSKKFLKIMFSYNNKELIINETVPNRFSPKSPDKAHLNLHINSLELGDSAVYFCASSQVFRGGKLFFGSGTQLSVL.

This clonotype was counted at least ten times. This chain connects TRBV29-1 to TRBJ1-1, with a weak D call TRBD1 (6 bases). V was trimmed by 4 bases and J by 3 bases, leaving 9 bases between them. This CDR3 spans 12 amino acids. The germline V gene has CDR1 SQVTM and CDR2 ANQGSEA. CDR3 in amino acids: CSVATGHTEAFF. The CDR3 DNA follows: TGCAGCGTTGCTACAGGGCACACTGAAGCTTTCTTT.

This clonotype was counted many times. The rearrangement uses TRBV5-1 and TRBJ1-1; possible D gene TRBD1, 5 bases. The germline gives CDR1 SGHRS, CDR2 YFSETQ. This CDR3 is 14 amino acids long. The V end lost 4 bases, the J end lost 0 bases, and 10 bases lay between the germline ends. CDR3 sequence reads: CASSPQDMNTEAFF. The DNA of the CDR3 is TGCGCCAGCAGCCCCCAGGACATGAACACTGAAGCTTTCTTT.